What follows are 20 T cell receptor beta chains derived from one specimen sequenced in a study of OX40 agonist ivuxolimab in advanced cancers. Libraries were prepared by immunoSEQ multiplex PCR; TCRdb keeps only in-frame clonotypes and omits some of them. The profile shows under 35,000 clones, 82% of them singletons. Sequenced here: CD4+ or CD8+ T cells sorted from blood, sampled in a trial of the OX40 agonist ivuxolimab. These receptors came from an adult with an advanced solid tumor such as melanoma, head and neck, liver or kidney cancer.

The chain uses TRBV28 and TRBJ1-2; 8 positions match TRBD1. With 5 bases clipped from V and 5 bases from J, the junction kept 7 bases outside the gene matches. Germline V lookup: CDR1 MDHEN, CDR2 SYDVKM. This CDR3 has 14 amino acids. The CDR3 bases are TGTGCCAGCAGTACCCCGACAGGGGTTTATGGCTACACCTTC. Its translation: CASSTPTGVYGYTF.

The chain recombines TRBV28 with TRBJ2-7; 10 nucleotides match TRBD1. The CDR3 runs 13 residues. V shed 7 bases, J shed 3 bases, and the junction held 3 bases outside the gene matches. In germline, CDR1 is MDHEN, CDR2 SYDVKM. CDR3 sequence: CASMTGGIYEQYF. CDR3 nucleotide sequence: TGTGCCAGCATGACAGGGGGCATCTACGAGCAGTACTTC. The full variable domain, in which reference TRBV28 and TRBJ2-7 provide the parts outside the CDR3, is DVKVTQSSRYLVKRTGEKVFLECVQDMDHENMFWYRQDPGLGLRLIYFSYDVKMKEKGDIPEGYSVSREKKERFSLILESASTNQTSMYLCASMTGGIYEQYFGPGTRLTVT.

This clone was counted between two and nine times. The rearrangement links TRBV7-9 to TRBJ1-1, with D tentatively TRBD1 (5 bases). The V end lost 6 bases, the J end lost 1 base, and 12 bases lay between the germline ends. Germline CDR1 and CDR2: SEHNR and FQNEAQ (reference sequence). This CDR3 spans 14 amino acids. Here the CDR3 reads CASRLLGGNTEAFF. DNA of the CDR3: TGTGCCAGCAGGTTACTGGGGGGGAACACTGAAGCTTTCTTT.

This clone occurred once. This chain connects TRBV28 to TRBJ2-7; D uncertain. The CDR3 covers 13 residues. Trimming shortened V by 3 bases and J by 0 bases, and 6 bases separated the two germline ends. Germline lookup yields CDR1 MDHEN and CDR2 SYDVKM. CDR3 coding DNA: TGTGCCAGCAGTTTCAGCAGCTCCTACGAGCAGTACTTC. Its translation is CASSFSSSYEQYF.

V is TRBV7-9 and J is TRBJ2-2, with TRBD2 matching 12 bases. Germline CDR1 reads SEHNR; CDR2 reads FQNEAQ (reference sequence). CDR3 length: 18 residues. Trimming removed 4 bases from V and 4 bases from J; junction bases left unmatched: 10. The CDR3 protein is CASSSRLAGATGTGELFF. The CDR3 region has the DNA TGTGCCAGCAGCTCCAGACTAGCGGGAGCTACGGGCACCGGGGAGCTGTTTTTT.

CDR3 protein: CASSVEWGVEETQYF. The CDR3 nucleotides are TGTGCCAGCAGCGTAGAGTGGGGGGTAGAGGAGACCCAGTACTTC. V and J are TRBV9 and TRBJ2-5, with D possibly being TRBD2 (6 bases). Germline V gene sequence: CDR1 SGDLS, CDR2 YYNGEE. The CDR3 spans 15 residues. Trimming stripped 0 bases from V and 5 bases from J, with 14 bases between.

The chain couples TRBV10-2 to TRBJ2-7, with 10 bases aligning to TRBD2. There are 14 residues in the CDR3. Germline V gene sequence: CDR1 WSHSY, CDR2 SAAADI. J was trimmed by 4 bases and V by 2 bases; bases with no gene match: 2. CDR3 region: CASSETSGAYEQYF. The CDR3 coding sequence is TGCGCCAGCAGTGAGACTAGCGGGGCGTACGAGCAGTACTTC.

The chain is built from TRBV4-1 and TRBJ2-1, with D possibly matching TRBD2 (6 bases). Germline V gives CDR1 MGHRA, CDR2 YSYEKL. The V and J ends lost 2 bases and 4 bases respectively, with 12 bases between them. The CDR3 covers 15 residues. The CDR3 reads CASSQPTSLYNEQFF. Written as DNA, the CDR3 is TGCGCCAGCAGCCAACCTACTAGCCTGTACAATGAGCAGTTCTTC.

The J gene is TRBJ1-4, the V gene TRBV28, with 8 bases matching TRBD1. The J segment lost 8 bases and the V segment lost 9 bases, leaving 2 bases of the junction unmatched. This CDR3 has 11 amino acids. Germline CDR1 and CDR2: MDHEN and SYDVKM. The CDR3 sequence is CASPGGEKLFF. The CDR3 DNA sequence: TGTGCCAGTCCAGGGGGCGAAAAACTGTTTTTT.

This chain joins TRBV30 and TRBJ2-5, with D maybe TRBD2 (6 bases). V gave up 2 bases and J gave up 13 bases, with 14 bases separating them. CDR3 size: 11 residues. The germline V gene has CDR1 GTSNPN and CDR2 SVGIG (reference sequence). CDR3 nucleotides: TGTGCCTGGAGTAACCGGGACTCCGCGTACTTC. Translated, it gives CAWSNRDSAYF.

V gene TRBV14 combines with J gene TRBJ1-1; a weak D match, TRBD1 (6 bases). Germline loops: CDR1 SGHDN, CDR2 FVKESK. The CDR3 is 17 residues long. The ends were cut back, 4 bases at V and 2 bases at J, with 20 bases in the middle. This CDR3 reads CASSPKPGGSINTEAFF. CDR3 DNA: TGTGCCAGCAGCCCGAAGCCGGGGGGCTCCATTAACACTGAAGCTTTCTTT.

This chain joins TRBV5-1 and TRBJ2-3; D perhaps matches TRBD1 (6 bases). The CDR3 contains 15 residues. V lost 2 bases and J lost 1, with 11 bases in between. Germline V gene lookup returns CDR1 SGHRS and CDR2 YFSETQ. The CDR3 sequence: CASSLQGMGTDTQYF. In DNA form, the CDR3 reads TGCGCCAGCAGCTTACAGGGAATGGGCACAGATACGCAGTATTTT.

This sequence joins TRBV7-8 and TRBJ2-5; either TRBD1 or TRBD2 may fit D (5 bases each). The CDR3 length is 16 residues. The V end lost 2 bases, the J end lost 3 bases, and 16 bases lay between the germline ends. From germline, CDR1 is SGHVS and CDR2 FQNEAQ. As DNA, the CDR3 is TGTGCCAGCAGCTTAATTGGACCCCGAGGGGAAGAGACCCAGTACTTC. This codes for CASSLIGPRGEETQYF.

The rearrangement joins TRBV5-8 to TRBJ2-6; D might be TRBD1 (6 bases). This CDR3 region has 17 residues. Germline V gene lookup returns CDR1 SGHTS and CDR2 YDEGEE. V dropped 3 bases and J dropped 4 bases, with 17 bases sitting between them. The CDR3 DNA follows: TGTGCCAGCAGCTACCGGATTAACAGGGTCGGGGCCAACGTCCTGACTTTC. This codes for CASSYRINRVGANVLTF.

The V and J genes are TRBV6-1 and TRBJ2-7, with 11 bases identical to TRBD1. Germline CDR1 reads MNHNS; CDR2 reads SASEGT. This CDR3 spans 14 amino acids. The ends lost 6 bases at V and 3 bases at J; junction bases unmatched: 4. The CDR3 nucleotides read TGTGCCAGCAGAGGACAGGGGGCTAGCTACGAGCAGTACTTC. The encoded protein is CASRGQGASYEQYF.

This clone appeared once. This chain joins TRBV6-6 and TRBJ1-1, with D unresolved. CDR3 length: 13 amino acids. Germline-derived CDR1 and CDR2 are MNHNY and SVGAGI (reference sequence). Trimming shortened V by 0 bases and J by 5 bases, and 7 bases separated the two germline ends. This chain's CDR3 is CASSYSEPTEAFF. The CDR3, as DNA: TGTGCCAGCAGTTACTCGGAGCCTACTGAAGCTTTCTTT.

A few counts support this clone. The DNA of the CDR3 is TGTGCCTCCAGGGGACAGGGGGCCCTGAACACCGGGGAGCTGTTTTTT. Its translation: CASRGQGALNTGELFF. This chain joins TRBV10-3 and TRBJ2-2, with 12 bases lining up with TRBD1. Germline assignment: CDR1 ENHRY and CDR2 SYGVKD. CDR3 length: 16 residues. V trimming: 11 bases; J trimming: 1 base; junction bases outside the gene matches: 8.

The V call is TRBV28, the J call TRBJ2-1, with TRBD1 matching 11 bases. After removal of 8 bases from V and 6 bases from J, the junction contained 9 bases not matched to a gene. Germline V CDR1 and CDR2: MDHEN, SYDVKM. CDR3 size: 15 residues. Here the CDR3 reads CASFSGQGGINEQFF. The CDR3 DNA reads TGTGCCAGCTTTTCGGGACAGGGGGGGATCAATGAGCAGTTCTTC.

The chain joins TRBV15 to TRBJ2-7, with a weak D call TRBD2 (5 bases). Germline loops: CDR1 LNHNV, CDR2 YYDKDF (reference sequence). Trimming stripped 1 base from V and 6 bases from J, with 10 bases between. The CDR3 runs to 13 residues. The CDR3 here is CATSRAASREQYF. Here the CDR3 DNA reads TGTGCCACCAGCAGAGCGGCTAGCCGCGAGCAGTACTTC.

V usage is TRBV6-5 and J usage is TRBJ2-1, with D uncertain. The CDR3 extends over 11 amino acids. Germline V gives CDR1 MNHEY, CDR2 SVGAGI. V was clipped by 2 bases and J by 7 bases, with 3 bases between them. CDR3: CASSYINEQFF. The CDR3 region has the DNA TGTGCCAGCAGTTACATAAATGAGCAGTTCTTC.